This TCR beta chain was sequenced in a study of Tregs in tolerant kidney transplant recipients. The overall study: The nonmyeloablative bone marrow transplants came from related graft donors, with transient mixed chimerism. General study results and limits: Biological reproducibility was not directly addressed in this study.

Profiled with immunoSEQ multiplex PCR; TCRdb holds only in-frame clones, not every one. This sample carries about 110,000 clones, 90% of them seen once, and the ten largest clones take 0.34%. As concerns this clone: Its antigen is as yet unknown.

This receptor was taken from a human donor who received a combined kidney and bone marrow transplant. The input for sequencing was CD4+ T cells from blood, taken before the transplant.

This chain's CDR3 is CSALYYEQYF. In nucleotides, the CDR3 is TGCAGTGCTCTTTACTACGAGCAGTACTTC. The chain combines TRBV20-1 with TRBJ2-7; D remains unclear. Deletions cut 5 bases from V and 3 bases from J, with 5 bases between. The CDR3 totals 10 residues. Germline V lookup: CDR1 DFQATT, CDR2 SNEGSKA (reference sequence).